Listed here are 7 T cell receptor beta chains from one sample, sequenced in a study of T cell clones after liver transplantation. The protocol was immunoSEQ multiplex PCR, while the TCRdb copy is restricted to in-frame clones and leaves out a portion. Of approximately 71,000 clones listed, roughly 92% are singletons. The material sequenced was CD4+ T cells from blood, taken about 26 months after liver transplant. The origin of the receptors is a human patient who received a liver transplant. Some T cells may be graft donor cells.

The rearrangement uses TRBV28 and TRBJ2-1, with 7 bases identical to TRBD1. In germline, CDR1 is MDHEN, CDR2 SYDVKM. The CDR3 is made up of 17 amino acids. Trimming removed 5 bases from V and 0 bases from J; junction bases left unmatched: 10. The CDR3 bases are TGTGCCAGCAGTCACAATCGACAGGGTATCTCCTACAATGAGCAGTTCTTC. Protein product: CASSHNRQGISYNEQFF.

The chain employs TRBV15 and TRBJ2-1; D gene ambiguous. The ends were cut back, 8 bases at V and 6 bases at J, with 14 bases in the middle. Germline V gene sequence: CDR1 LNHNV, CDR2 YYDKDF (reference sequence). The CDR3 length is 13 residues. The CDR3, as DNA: TGTGCCACCGGTCTAAAGGCTGGCAATGAGCAGTTCTTC. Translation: CATGLKAGNEQFF.

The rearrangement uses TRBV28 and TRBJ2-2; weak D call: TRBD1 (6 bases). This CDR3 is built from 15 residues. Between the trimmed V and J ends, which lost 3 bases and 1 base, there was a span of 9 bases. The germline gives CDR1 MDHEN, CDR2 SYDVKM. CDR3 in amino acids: CASSFSGQNTGELFF. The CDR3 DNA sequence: TGTGCCAGCAGTTTTTCGGGACAGAACACCGGGGAGCTGTTTTTT.

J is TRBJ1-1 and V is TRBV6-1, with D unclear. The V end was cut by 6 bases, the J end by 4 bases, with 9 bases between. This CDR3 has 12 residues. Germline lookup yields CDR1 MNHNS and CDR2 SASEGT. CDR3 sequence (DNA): TGTGCCAGCAGGGCCGGAAGCACTGAAGCTTTCTTT. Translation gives CASRAGSTEAFF.

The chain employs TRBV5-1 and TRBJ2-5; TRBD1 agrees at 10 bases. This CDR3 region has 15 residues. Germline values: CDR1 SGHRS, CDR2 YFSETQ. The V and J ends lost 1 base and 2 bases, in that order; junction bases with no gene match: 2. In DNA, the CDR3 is TGCGCCAGCAGCTTGAGGGACAGGGGTCAAGAGACCCAGTACTTC. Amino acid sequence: CASSLRDRGQETQYF.

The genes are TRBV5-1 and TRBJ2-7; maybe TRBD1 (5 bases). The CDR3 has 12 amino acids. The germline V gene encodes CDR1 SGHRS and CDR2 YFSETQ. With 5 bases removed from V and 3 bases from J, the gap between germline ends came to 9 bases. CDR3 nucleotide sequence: TGCGCCAGCAGGACAGATAACTACGAGCAGTACTTC. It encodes CASRTDNYEQYF. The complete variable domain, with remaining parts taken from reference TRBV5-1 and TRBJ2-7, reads KAGVTQTPRYLIKTRGQQVTLSCSPISGHRSVSWYQQTPGQGLQFLFEYFSETQRNKGNFPGRFSGRQFSNSRSEMNVSTLELGDSALYLCASRTDNYEQYFGPGTRLTVT.

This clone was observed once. The CDR3 bases are TGTGCCAGCAGCTTAGTTGGCCAGATGAACACTGAAGCTTTCTTT. It translates to CASSLVGQMNTEAFF. This chain connects TRBV7-6 to TRBJ1-1, with D uncertain. The CDR3 totals 15 residues. Germline V lookup: CDR1 SGHVS, CDR2 FNYEAQ. Trimming removed 1 base from V and 0 bases from J, with 9 bases in between.